This TCR beta chain stems from a study of blood T cells in healthy people across ages. Study-level results: Conclusively comparing naive with antigen-experienced cells was impossible with unsorted PBMCs. CMV status of donors was unknown, possibly confounding expanded clonotype changes.

V was shortened by 5 bases and J by 4 bases, with 17 bases between the two germline ends. From germline, CDR1 is MNHEY and CDR2 SMNVEV (reference sequence). This CDR3 is built from 15 residues. About this clonotype itself: No antigen is known for it.

Primed by a sample-barcoded 5' primer and a J-beta primer mix, a second PCR proceeded for roughly 6 to 12 cycles. A template-switch adaptor containing 12 random nucleotides labeled each cDNA molecule. Sequencing of every sample gave 3 million or more CDR3-containing paired-end reads. TCRdb reprocessed the 5' RACE reads via MiXCR and lists one record per CDR3 protein. Of 1.5 million to 2 million distinct CDR3 sequences in the sample, around 50% were seen once. Sequencing was performed on blood. The chain carries TRBV27 and TRBJ2-5, with D unclear. The receptor was isolated from a woman aged 40 to 50 in good health. The CDR3 DNA follows: TGTGCCAGCAGTCGCCCGGGCCTGGTGGGAGAGACCCAGTACTTC. This sequence encodes CASSRPGLVGETQYF.